This is a list of T cell receptor beta chains from one sample in a study of T cell changes during pregnancy in multiple sclerosis. Clones were sequenced by immunoSEQ multiplex PCR, and TCRdb holds only the in-frame ones, with some missing. The top ten hold 1.7% of the sample, which has tens of thousands of clones, over 75% seen once. Material: peripheral blood, obtained in the first trimester of pregnancy. These receptors were obtained from a female donor with multiple sclerosis, enrolled in a pregnancy study. CDR3s include the opening cysteine and the closing phenylalanine or tryptophan. The order of the fields is clone size, J gene, V gene, D gene, CDR3 DNA, CDR3 protein. The D gene is left open where the match is weak. For some rows the clone size is stated as once, few or many, or as a class when expanded; others skip it.

>.|TRBJ2-3|TRBV5-1|TRBD2
TGCGCCAGCAGCTTGGGACTAGCGCCACATACGCAGTATTTT
CASSLGLAPHTQYF
>.|TRBJ2-3|TRBV30|.
TGTGCCTCGAACATTTACACAGATACGCAGTATTTT
CASNIYTDTQYF
>once|TRBJ1-4|TRBV4-1|.
TGCGCCAGCAGCCAAGTGATGGGAGGGGATGAAAAACTGTTTTTT
CASSQVMGGDEKLFF
>.|TRBJ2-7|TRBV2|.
TGTGCCAGCAGTTCGCAAAGCATGGGAGCCTCCTACGAGCAGTACTTC
CASSSQSMGASYEQYF
>.|TRBJ2-1|TRBV5-1|TRBD1
TGCGCCACATTTGTGGGGACAGGGTCGAAAGATGAGCAGTTCTTC
CATFVGTGSKDEQFF
>.|TRBJ2-5|TRBV7-9|.
TGTGCCAGCAGCTCCCCTCGAGGGACCCAGTACTTC
CASSSPRGTQYF
>.|TRBJ2-7|TRBV5-1|.
TGCGCCAGCAGCTTGGGCGGCCAGGGGAGCGGGCAGTACTTC
CASSLGGQGSGQYF
>.|TRBJ1-5|TRBV2|.
TGTGCCAGCAGGAACGGGGGTATCAATCAGCCCCAGCATTTT
CASRNGGINQPQHF
>.|TRBJ2-7|TRBV11-2|TRBD2
TGTGCCAGCAGCATCGGACTAGCGGGAGAATCCGAGCAGTACTTC
CASSIGLAGESEQYF
>few|TRBJ2-7|TRBV5-4|TRBD2
TGTGCCAGCAGCTTGTACCAGCGGGAGACGGGCGAGCAGTACTTC
CASSLYQRETGEQYF
>.|TRBJ2-2|TRBV5-1|TRBD2
TGCGCCAGCAGCCCGGGACTAGCGGGTAGAGTTAACACCGGGGAGCTGTTTTTT
CASSPGLAGRVNTGELFF
>.|TRBJ2-7|TRBV5-1|TRBD1
TGCGCCAGCAGCGAGAGGACAGGGACTGGGGAGCAGTACTTC
CASSERTGTGEQYF
>.|TRBJ1-2|TRBV7-9|.
TGTGCCAGCAGCCCCCCAGCGGCCACTAACTATGGCTACACCTTC
CASSPPAATNYGYTF
>.|TRBJ2-1|TRBV7-6|TRBD2
TGTGCCAGCAGCTTAGCGGCGGGAGGGTACAATGAGCAGTTCTTC
CASSLAAGGYNEQFF
>.|TRBJ2-3|TRBV4-1|.
TGCGCCAGCAGCCAATCCCTCAGCACAGATACGCAGTATTTT
CASSQSLSTDTQYF
>.|TRBJ2-4|TRBV5-4|.
TGTGCCAGCAGACGGGGATTGGGGGGTGAGGGAGCCAAAAACATTCAGTACTTC
CASRRGLGGEGAKNIQYF
>.|TRBJ2-1|TRBV4-1|TRBD2
TGCGCCAGCAGCCAAGCCCCGGGACTAGCGGGATTAAGCTCCTACAATGAGCAGTTCTTC
CASSQAPGLAGLSSYNEQFF
>.|TRBJ2-7|TRBV30|.
TGTGCCTGGATGGCCGGAGCGTACGAGCAGTACTTC
CAWMAGAYEQYF
>.|TRBJ2-2|TRBV4-2|.
TGTGCCAGCAGCATACCTGGAGTAGAGCAGACCGGGGAGCTGTTTTTT
CASSIPGVEQTGELFF
>.|TRBJ2-7|TRBV10-2|.
TGCGCCAGCAGTGATAGTAGGGCCGGGGTCTACGAGCAGTACTTC
CASSDSRAGVYEQYF
>.|TRBJ2-7|TRBV5-1|.
TGCGCCAGCAGCCCCGTGGGTGGGCAGCAAACCTACGAGCAGTACTTC
CASSPVGGQQTYEQYF
>.|TRBJ2-7|TRBV28|.
TGTGCCAGCAGCCCAGCTAGACTAGGGCAGTACTTC
CASSPARLGQYF
>.|TRBJ1-3|TRBV4-3|.
TGCGCCAGCAGCCAAGGGTCAGTTTACTCTGGAAACACCATATATTTT
CASSQGSVYSGNTIYF
>.|TRBJ2-7|TRBV28|TRBD1
TGTGCCAGCAGGACGGCCGGGACAGGGTCCTACGAGCAGTACTTC
CASRTAGTGSYEQYF
>.|TRBJ1-1|TRBV19|TRBD1
TGTGCCAGTAGTAAGAGCAGGGGGGACACTGAAGCTTTCTTT
CASSKSRGDTEAFF
>few|TRBJ1-2|TRBV28|TRBD1
TGTGCCAGCTCGACAGGGGGCTATGGCTACACCTTC
CASSTGGYGYTF
>.|TRBJ2-3|TRBV5-1|.
TGCGCCAGCACTACGGGACCGGAGGGAAATACGCAGTATTTT
CASTTGPEGNTQYF
>.|TRBJ1-1|TRBV30|.
TGTGCCCGGAGAGTGGTGGGCAACACTGAAGCTTTCTTT
CARRVVGNTEAFF
>.|TRBJ2-7|TRBV19|.
TGTGCCAGTAGGGGGCAGGGAATAACCTACGAGCAGTACTTC
CASRGQGITYEQYF
>.|TRBJ1-4|TRBV6-1|TRBD1
TGTGCCAGCAGATTGGGACAGGCTAATGAAAAACTGTTTTTT
CASRLGQANEKLFF
>.|TRBJ2-3|TRBV5-1|TRBD1
TGCGCCAGCGATTTTACAGGGGCGACCACAGATACGCAGTATTTT
CASDFTGATTDTQYF
>.|TRBJ2-4|TRBV10-3|TRBD2
TGTGCCTCCCAGGCGGGAGGGGGGGACATTCAGTACTTC
CASQAGGGDIQYF
>once|TRBJ2-1|TRBV10-3|.
TGTGCCACCACGGGCGGGGACAATGAGCAGTTCTTC
CATTGGDNEQFF
>.|TRBJ1-4|TRBV7-2|.
TGTGCCAGCAGCAAGGGGTTGAGTAATGAAAAACTGTTTTTT
CASSKGLSNEKLFF
>.|TRBJ2-5|TRBV11-2|.
TGTGCCAGCAGCCATAGAGCAGAGACCCAGTACTTC
CASSHRAETQYF
>.|TRBJ1-1|TRBV28|.
TGTGCCAGCACCTGGCGGGGGGCTGAAGCTTTCTTT
CASTWRGAEAFF
>few|TRBJ2-7|TRBV27|.
TGTGCCAGCAGTCGGAGGGACGCATCCTACGAGCAGTACTTC
CASSRRDASYEQYF
>.|TRBJ2-3|TRBV27|.
TGTGCCAGCAGTTGGACCGGGAGACCAGGATTCACAGATACGCAGTATTTT
CASSWTGRPGFTDTQYF
>.|TRBJ1-1|TRBV5-3|.
TGTGCCAGAAGCGGGCAAGGGGCCGGGACTGAAGCTTTCTTT
CARSGQGAGTEAFF
>.|TRBJ2-5|TRBV2|.
TGTGCCAGCAGTGAAGTAGGGACCTCGGGGGTCGAGACCCAGTACTTC
CASSEVGTSGVETQYF
>once|TRBJ2-7|TRBV6-4|.
TGTGCCAGCAGTGTCCCAGGAAGCTTC
CASSVPGSF
>.|TRBJ2-3|TRBV5-4|TRBD2
TGTGCCAGCAGCTTGGGGGGGACTAGCGCAGATACGCAGTATTTT
CASSLGGTSADTQYF
>.|TRBJ1-1|TRBV6-6|TRBD1
TGTGCCAGCAACGACAGGGGGGCGGCTTTCTTT
CASNDRGAAFF